The 30 T cell receptor beta chains below come from one sample, sequenced in a study of blood T cell repertoires in COVID-19. Assay used: immunoSEQ multiplex PCR; TCRdb lists only in-frame clones, some missing. The data hold some 190,000 clones, with roughly 84% observed a single time. The sample comprised PBMCs or T cells enriched from blood (not recorded which). The receptors were sampled from a woman in her 30s who had been exposed to COVID-19.

The chain employs TRBV7-6 and TRBJ1-4; possible D gene TRBD1, 5 bases. Between the trimmed V and J ends, which lost 5 bases and 2 bases, there was a span of 12 bases. CDR1 and CDR2 (germline): SGHVS, FNYEAQ. CDR3 length: 15 amino acids. CDR3 sequence reads: CASSQIRGTNEKLFF. The CDR3 nucleotides are TGTGCCAGCAGCCAGATACGGGGGACTAATGAAAAACTGTTTTTT.

The J gene is TRBJ1-2, the V gene TRBV5-1; 8 nucleotides agree with TRBD1. Germline V gives CDR1 SGHRS, CDR2 YFSETQ. CDR3 length: 14 amino acids. The junction had 8 bases not matched to a gene; V was cut back by 3 bases and J by 7 bases. The CDR3 DNA reads TGCGCCAGCAGCTCAACAGGGGGTGGTGGTGGCTACACCTTC. Amino acid sequence: CASSSTGGGGGYTF.

This clone was detected ten times or more. V is TRBV9 and J is TRBJ2-1; TRBD2 agrees at 9 bases. V was pared by 3 bases and J by 3 bases, with 4 bases of the junction left unmatched. Germline values: CDR1 SGDLS, CDR2 YYNGEE. The CDR3 contains 15 residues. CDR3 sequence reads: CASSASGGRYNEQFF. The DNA for the CDR3 is TGTGCCAGCAGCGCCAGCGGGGGGCGCTACAATGAGCAGTTCTTC.

DNA for the CDR3: TGTGCCAGCAGCCAAGGACAGGGCCGAGTGGTTTTCTTT. Protein product: CASSQGQGRVVFF. The chain carries TRBV14 and TRBJ1-1, with 7 positions matching TRBD1. The CDR3 contains 13 residues. The germline CDR1 and CDR2 sequences are SGHDN and FVKESK. Trimming cost V 1 base and J 13 bases; bases outside gene matches: 9.

This clone was counted a single time. The chain uses TRBV10-3 and TRBJ2-2, with 9 bases aligning to TRBD2. The CDR3 is 15 residues long. The germline CDR1 and CDR2 sequences are ENHRY and SYGVKD. CDR3 sequence (DNA): TGTGCGGTCGGGCTAGCGGGGACCGACACCGGGGAGCTGTTTTTT. It encodes CAVGLAGTDTGELFF.

V is TRBV5-4 and J is TRBJ1-5, with a possible D match to TRBD1 (5 bases). The V gene lost 0 bases and the J gene lost 7 bases, with 8 bases spanning the gap. The CDR3 loop spans 13 amino acids. Germline CDR1 is SGHNT and CDR2 is YYREEE (reference sequence). This chain's CDR3 is CASSLGGEQPQHF. CDR3 coding DNA: TGTGCCAGCAGCTTGGGGGGGGAACAGCCCCAGCATTTT.

The genes are TRBV28 and TRBJ2-7, with 7 bases identical to TRBD1. Germline CDR1 reads MDHEN; CDR2 reads SYDVKM. The CDR3 is made up of 14 amino acids. J gave up 2 bases and V 6 bases, and 7 bases lay outside the gene matches. The CDR3 spells CASSTGTEPYEQYF. CDR3 DNA: TGTGCCAGCAGCACCGGGACAGAGCCCTACGAGCAGTACTTC.

The V gene is TRBV10-1, the J gene TRBJ2-7; 8 bases line up with TRBD1. CDR3 length: 12 amino acids. From germline, CDR1 is WNHNN and CDR2 SYGVQD (reference sequence). J gave up 1 base and V 8 bases, and 1 base lay outside the gene matches. For the CDR3, the DNA is TGCGCCAGCGGGGACAGGTCCTACGAGCAGTACTTC. Its protein product is CASGDRSYEQYF.

The J gene is TRBJ1-1, the V gene TRBV7-3; perhaps TRBD1 as D (6 bases). The CDR3 totals 13 residues. In germline, CDR1 is SGHTA, CDR2 FQGTGA. Trimming took 3 bases from V and 3 from J, leaving 8 bases between them. The CDR3 region is CASSLRTDTEAFF. DNA of the CDR3: TGTGCCAGCAGCTTGAGGACAGACACTGAAGCTTTCTTT.

The gene calls are TRBV9 and TRBJ2-3; D unclear. Germline assignment: CDR1 SGDLS and CDR2 YYNGEE. Trimming took off 0 bases at V and 3 bases at J, with 11 bases between the two ends. The CDR3 totals 15 residues. In nucleotides, the CDR3 is TGTGCCAGCAGCGTAGCAGGCAGAATAACAGATACGCAGTATTTT. This sequence encodes CASSVAGRITDTQYF.

The rearrangement joins TRBV12-5 to TRBJ2-1; 13 bases line up with TRBD2. In germline, CDR1 is LGHNT, CDR2 FRNRAP. This CDR3 comprises 17 residues. V trimming: 1 base; J trimming: 5 bases; junction bases outside the gene matches: 5. DNA for the CDR3: TGTGCTAGTGGTTTGGCACGACTAGCGGGGGGAGACAATGAGCAGTTCTTC. It is translated as CASGLARLAGGDNEQFF.

This sequence joins TRBV5-1 and TRBJ1-6; D possibly corresponds to TRBD1 (5 bases). The CDR3 has 14 residues. Looked up from germline, CDR1 is SGHRS and CDR2 is YFSETQ. Trimming shortened V by 0 bases and J by 11 bases, and 12 bases separated the two germline ends. The CDR3 here is CASSLESAGAPLHF. In nucleotides, the CDR3 is TGCGCCAGCAGCTTGGAATCTGCGGGGGCACCCCTCCACTTT.

This rearrangement joins TRBV12-3 or TRBV12-4 to TRBJ1-2; D call uncertain. With 3 bases removed from V and 7 bases from J, the gap between germline ends came to 6 bases. The CDR3 has 11 amino acids. Here the CDR3 DNA reads TGTGCCAGCAGTTTCTCGGTTGGCTACACCTTC. Residues: CASSFSVGYTF.

The chain has TRBV18 and TRBJ2-2; no definite D call. Germline V gene data show CDR1 as KGHSH and CDR2 as LQKENI. This CDR3 region has 16 residues. Between the trimmed V and J ends, which lost 2 bases and 0 bases, there was a span of 10 bases. CDR3 amino acids: CASSPYRVTNTGELFF. The CDR3 nucleotides are TGTGCCAGCTCACCATACAGAGTTACGAACACCGGGGAGCTGTTTTTT.

The V call is TRBV21-1, the J call TRBJ1-2; the table names TRBD1, a call not compared with the DNA. TRBV21-1 is a recognized pseudogene. This CDR3 region has 16 residues. Here the CDR3 DNA reads TGTGCCAGCAGCACCTCGACAGGGCCTTTTAACTATGGCTACACCTTC. Translation gives CASSTSTGPFNYGYTF.

This clone came up a few times. The CDR3: CASSMTGWNTEAFF. The CDR3 DNA follows: TGTGCCAGCAGTATGACAGGGTGGAACACTGAAGCTTTCTTT. This sequence joins TRBV25-1 and TRBJ1-1; 7 positions agree with TRBD1. The CDR3 consists of 14 residues. V lost 5 bases, J lost 1 base, and 4 bases stayed unmatched. The germline CDR1 and CDR2 sequences are MGHDK and SYGVNS.

This chain uses TRBV5-1 with TRBJ1-1; D uncertain. The germline CDR1 and CDR2 sequences are SGHRS and YFSETQ. The V end lost 4 bases, the J end lost 5 bases, and 12 bases lay between the germline ends. The CDR3 extends over 13 amino acids. This CDR3 reads CASSELGLTEAFF. In nucleotides, the CDR3 is TGCGCCAGCAGCGAGTTGGGCCTTACTGAAGCTTTCTTT.

In DNA, the CDR3 is TGTGCCAGCAGTGTTGGAGAGACAGGGGGCCCCCTCGGCTACACCTTC. Its translation is CASSVGETGGPLGYTF. This rearrangement joins TRBV6-4 to TRBJ1-2, with 10 bases aligning to TRBD1. The CDR3 extends over 16 amino acids. After removal of 4 bases from V and 8 bases from J, the junction contained 13 bases not matched to a gene. Germline CDR1 MRHNA, CDR2 SNTAGT.

CDR3 sequence reads: CASGFSANEKLFF. Here the CDR3 DNA reads TGTGCTAGTGGTTTCTCAGCTAATGAAAAACTGTTTTTT. This chain links TRBV12-5 with TRBJ1-4; D not certain. This CDR3 has 13 amino acids. Per the germline V gene, CDR1 is LGHNT and CDR2 is FRNRAP. The V end was cut by 3 bases, the J end by 3 bases, with 5 bases between.

The V call is TRBV3-1 (or the pseudogene TRBV3-2), the J call TRBJ1-3; 9 nucleotides match TRBD1. The CDR3 contains 15 residues. Germline lookup yields CDR1 LGHDT and CDR2 YNNKEL (reference sequence). With V trimmed by 6 bases and J by 3 bases, 6 bases remained unmatched. The chain's CDR3 is CASRLTGGYGNTIYF. In DNA form, the CDR3 reads TGTGCCAGCAGGCTTACAGGGGGCTATGGAAACACCATATATTTT.

The V gene is TRBV6-1, the J gene TRBJ1-1, with 9 bases matching TRBD1. Germline CDR1 is MNHNS and CDR2 is SASEGT. The trim removed 2 bases at V and 1 base at J, leaving 11 bases unmatched. CDR3 length: 18 residues. The CDR3 spells CASSENFRQGVGNTEAFF. The CDR3 nucleotides read TGTGCCAGCAGTGAAAATTTTAGACAGGGGGTTGGGAACACTGAAGCTTTCTTT.

V usage is TRBV5-4 and J usage is TRBJ2-2, with a possible D match to TRBD2 (6 bases). Between the trimmed V and J ends, which lost 4 bases and 6 bases, there was a span of 31 bases. CDR1 is SGHNT and CDR2 is YYREEE in the germline V gene (reference sequence). The CDR3 spans 20 residues. The CDR3 is CASSPRDVRLVRGNAGELFF. The CDR3 nucleotides read TGTGCCAGCAGCCCCCGGGACGTAAGACTAGTAAGGGGAAACGCCGGGGAGCTGTTTTTT.

The genes are TRBV12-5 and TRBJ2-7, with 9 bases lining up with TRBD1. The CDR3 spans 16 residues. CDR1 is LGHNT, CDR2 FRNRAP, per germline. After removal of 6 bases from V and 4 bases from J, the junction contained 13 bases not matched to a gene. The CDR3 coding sequence is TGTGCTAGTGGCGCCACCGACAGGGGGAAGGGTTACGAGCAGTACTTC. Residues: CASGATDRGKGYEQYF.

This chain joins TRBV2 and TRBJ2-7, with D possibly matching TRBD1 (5 bases). This CDR3 is 13 amino acids long. Germline V gene sequence: CDR1 SNHLY, CDR2 FYNNEI. Trimming shortened V by 4 bases and J by 6 bases, and 13 bases separated the two germline ends. CDR3 amino acids: CASSGQFSGEQYF. CDR3 in DNA: TGTGCCAGCAGTGGACAGTTTTCGGGCGAGCAGTACTTC.

The rearrangement uses TRBV9 and TRBJ1-4; the match to TRBD1 covers 11 bases. Germline CDR1 and CDR2: SGDLS and YYNGEE. The CDR3 is 16 residues long. Trimming cost V 4 bases and J 7 bases; bases outside gene matches: 9. CDR3 sequence (DNA): TGTGCCAGCAGCCCTCAACCCGGGACAGGGGGTGAAAAACTGTTTTTT. This sequence encodes CASSPQPGTGGEKLFF.

The chain uses TRBV9 and TRBJ1-6; 9 nucleotides align to TRBD1. V was pared by 5 bases and J by 8 bases, with 8 bases of the junction left unmatched. The germline gives CDR1 SGDLS, CDR2 YYNGEE. The CDR3 spans 15 residues. CDR3 coding DNA: TGTGCCAGCAGGGGACAGGGAGGATCGGATTCACCCCTCCACTTT. Its translation: CASRGQGGSDSPLHF.

The rearrangement uses TRBV14 and TRBJ1-2; TRBD1 matches at 8 bases. The CDR3 spans 15 residues. V was pared by 0 bases and J by 8 bases, with 8 bases of the junction left unmatched. Germline V gives CDR1 SGHDN, CDR2 FVKESK. CDR3 sequence reads: CASSQDIGTGYGYTF. CDR3 coding DNA: TGTGCCAGCAGCCAAGATATTGGGACAGGTTACGGCTACACCTTC.

This chain joins TRBV25-1 and TRBJ2-7; maybe TRBD2 (6 bases). V was pared by 2 bases and J by 5 bases, with 7 bases between. Germline lookup yields CDR1 MGHDK and CDR2 SYGVNS. This CDR3 is built from 12 residues. The CDR3 here is CASSERRDEQYF. The CDR3 region has the DNA TGTGCCAGCAGTGAAAGGAGGGACGAGCAGTACTTC.

The CDR3 region is CASSGRDNTDTQYF. CDR3 bases: TGTGCCAGCAGCGGCCGGGACAACACAGATACGCAGTATTTT. The rearrangement joins TRBV7-9 to TRBJ2-3; a weak D match, TRBD1 (6 bases). V was trimmed by 5 bases and J by 2 bases, leaving 11 bases between them. The CDR3 is made up of 14 amino acids. Per germline, CDR1 SEHNR and CDR2 FQNEAQ (reference sequence).

This clone was found once. This rearrangement joins TRBV3-1 (or the pseudogene TRBV3-2) to TRBJ1-2; TRBD1 matches at 7 bases. V lost 3 bases to trimming and J lost 8 bases; unmatched junction nucleotides: 9. The germline V gene has CDR1 LGHDT and CDR2 YNNKEL (reference sequence). The CDR3 loop spans 14 amino acids. The CDR3 is CASSHGQEEGGYTF. The CDR3, as DNA: TGTGCCAGCAGCCATGGACAGGAGGAGGGAGGCTACACCTTC.